Listed here is a single T cell receptor (beta chain). The antigen is not known. This entry belongs to a study of long-term antiretroviral therapy in people with HIV. Study outcomes and limitations: Following ART, diversity rose but still fell short of transplant donor controls.

After removal of 0 bases from V and 5 bases from J, the junction contained 6 bases not matched to a gene. This CDR3 contains 15 residues. Germline V gives CDR1 SGHAT, CDR2 FQNNGV. Running of the v3.0 immunoSEQ assay took place at survey level. Data came from immunoSEQ multiplex PCR; TCRdb stores just in-frame clones and leaves some out. This sample has roughly 29,000 clones; 95% occur once, and the top ten carry 6.5% to 10%. Each donor had at least one pre-ART and at least two post-ART PBMC samples. The source of this sequence is a man under 40 with HIV. This specimen was unsorted PBMCs, taken 5.3 years after starting antiretroviral therapy. V gene TRBV11-2 combines with J gene TRBJ2-7; 8 bases agree with TRBD2. In DNA, the CDR3 is TGTGCCAGCAGCTTAGATCGGGGGGGGTGGAACGAGCAGTACTTC. Translation: CASSLDRGGWNEQYF.